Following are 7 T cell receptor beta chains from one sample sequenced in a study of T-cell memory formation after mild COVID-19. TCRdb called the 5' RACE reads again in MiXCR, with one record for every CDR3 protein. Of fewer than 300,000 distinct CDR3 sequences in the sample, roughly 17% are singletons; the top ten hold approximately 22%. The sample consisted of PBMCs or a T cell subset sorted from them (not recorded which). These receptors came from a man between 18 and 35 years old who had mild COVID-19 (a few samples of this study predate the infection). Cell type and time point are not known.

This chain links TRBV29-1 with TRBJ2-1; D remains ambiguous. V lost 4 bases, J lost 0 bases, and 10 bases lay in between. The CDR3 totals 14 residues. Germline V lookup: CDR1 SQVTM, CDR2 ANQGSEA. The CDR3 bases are TGCAGCGTTGTTGGGCTTAGCTCCTACAATGAGCAGTTCTTC. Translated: CSVVGLSSYNEQFF.

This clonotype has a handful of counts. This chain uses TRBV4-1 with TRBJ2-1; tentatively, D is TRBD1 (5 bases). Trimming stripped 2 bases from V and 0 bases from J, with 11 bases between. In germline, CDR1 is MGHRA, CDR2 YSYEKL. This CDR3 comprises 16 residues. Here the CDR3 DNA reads TGCGCCAGCAGCCAAATTCATGACAGCTCCTACAATGAGCAGTTCTTC. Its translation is CASSQIHDSSYNEQFF.

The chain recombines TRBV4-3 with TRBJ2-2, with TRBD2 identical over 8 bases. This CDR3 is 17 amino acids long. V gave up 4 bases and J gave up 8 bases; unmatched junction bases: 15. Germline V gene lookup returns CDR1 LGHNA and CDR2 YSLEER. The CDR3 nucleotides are TGCGCCAGCAGCCGATCGGGGATGCGGGGGGCAACGGGGGAGCTGTTTTTT. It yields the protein CASSRSGMRGATGELFF.

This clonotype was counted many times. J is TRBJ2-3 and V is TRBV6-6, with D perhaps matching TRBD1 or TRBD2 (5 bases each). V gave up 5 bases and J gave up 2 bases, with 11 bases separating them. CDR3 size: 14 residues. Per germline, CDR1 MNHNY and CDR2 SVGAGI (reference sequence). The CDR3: CASSRGADTDTQYF. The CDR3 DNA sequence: TGTGCCAGCAGTCGAGGGGCCGACACAGATACGCAGTATTTT.

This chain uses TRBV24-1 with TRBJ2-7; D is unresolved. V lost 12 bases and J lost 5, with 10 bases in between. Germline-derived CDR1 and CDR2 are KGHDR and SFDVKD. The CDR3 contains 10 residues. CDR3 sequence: CAPPNNEQYF. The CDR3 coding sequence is TGTGCCCCCCCCAACAACGAGCAGTACTTC.

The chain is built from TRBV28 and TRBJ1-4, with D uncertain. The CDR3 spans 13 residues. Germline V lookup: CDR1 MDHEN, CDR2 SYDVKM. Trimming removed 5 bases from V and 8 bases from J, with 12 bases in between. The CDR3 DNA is TGTGCCAGCAGTAGGAGTGGGGAGGAAAAACTGTTTTTT. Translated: CASSRSGEEKLFF. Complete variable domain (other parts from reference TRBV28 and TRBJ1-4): DVKVTQSSRYLVKRTGEKVFLECVQDMDHENMFWYRQDPGLGLRLIYFSYDVKMKEKGDIPEGYSVSREKKERFSLILESASTNQTSMYLCASSRSGEEKLFFGSGTQLSVL.

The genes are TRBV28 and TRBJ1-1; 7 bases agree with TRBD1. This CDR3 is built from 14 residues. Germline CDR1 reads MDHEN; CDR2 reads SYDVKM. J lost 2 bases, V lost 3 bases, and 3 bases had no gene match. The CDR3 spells CASSLGDRNTEAFF. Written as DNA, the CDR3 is TGTGCCAGCAGTTTGGGGGACAGAAACACTGAAGCTTTCTTT. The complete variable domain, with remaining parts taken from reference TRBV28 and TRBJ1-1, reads DVKVTQSSRYLVKRTGEKVFLECVQDMDHENMFWYRQDPGLGLRLIYFSYDVKMKEKGDIPEGYSVSREKKERFSLILESASTNQTSMYLCASSLGDRNTEAFFGQGTRLTVV.